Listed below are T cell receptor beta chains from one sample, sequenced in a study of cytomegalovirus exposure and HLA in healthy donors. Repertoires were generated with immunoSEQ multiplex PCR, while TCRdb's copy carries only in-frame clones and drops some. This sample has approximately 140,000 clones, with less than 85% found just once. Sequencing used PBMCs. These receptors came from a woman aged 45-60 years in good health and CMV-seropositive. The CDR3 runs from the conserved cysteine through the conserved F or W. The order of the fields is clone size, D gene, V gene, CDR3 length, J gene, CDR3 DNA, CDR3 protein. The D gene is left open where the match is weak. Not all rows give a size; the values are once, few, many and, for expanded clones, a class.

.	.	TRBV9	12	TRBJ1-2	TGTGCCAGCAGCGCTCCCAGTGGGTTCGGGGTCTTC	CASSAPSGFGVF
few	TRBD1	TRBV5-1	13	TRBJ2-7	TGCGCCAGCAGCGGGACAGGGAAAAGCGAGCAGTACTTC	CASSGTGKSEQYF
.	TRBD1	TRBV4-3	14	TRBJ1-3	TGCGCCAGCAGCTCTGGACAGGAAGGAAACACCATATATTTT	CASSSGQEGNTIYF
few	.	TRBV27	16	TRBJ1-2	TGTGCCAGCACGGAACTGGGTGCCGGAAGGAGCTATGGCTACACCTTC	CASTELGAGRSYGYTF
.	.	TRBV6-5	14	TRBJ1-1	TGTGCCAGCAGCCCCTCTCGGGGTTTGACCGAAGCTTTCTTT	CASSPSRGLTEAFF
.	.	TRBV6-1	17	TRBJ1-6	TGTGCCAGCAGTGACATACGGGGTTTAAGCGACAATTCACCCCTCCACTTT	CASSDIRGLSDNSPLHF
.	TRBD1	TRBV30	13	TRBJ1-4	TGTGCCTGGCCGGGACAGGGTTGCGAAAAACTGTTTTTT	CAWPGQGCEKLFF
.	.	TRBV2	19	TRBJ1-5	TGTGCCAGCAGTGAAAAAAGTATGGCGGGATCGTCCGGCAATCAGCCCCAGCATTTT	CASSEKSMAGSSGNQPQHF
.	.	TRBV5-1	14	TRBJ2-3	TGCGCCAGCAGCTTGCAAGGCGAGGATAATACGCAGTATTTT	CASSLQGEDNTQYF
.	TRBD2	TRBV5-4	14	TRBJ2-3	TGTGCCAGCAGCTTGGCTAGCGGGGGAGATACGCAGTATTTT	CASSLASGGDTQYF
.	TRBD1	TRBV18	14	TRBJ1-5	TGTGCCAGCTCACCCAGGGGGCGGGATCAGCCCCAGCATTTT	CASSPRGRDQPQHF
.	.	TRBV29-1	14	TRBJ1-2	TGCAGCGTTGAAGACGGACAACCTAACCATGGCTACACCTTC	CSVEDGQPNHGYTF
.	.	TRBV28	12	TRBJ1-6	TGTGCCAGCAGTGAGGGTAATTCACCCCTCCACTTT	CASSEGNSPLHF
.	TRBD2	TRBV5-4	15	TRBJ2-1	TGTGCCAGCACCTCTCGTCAGGGAGGGGATAATGAGCAGTTCTTC	CASTSRQGGDNEQFF
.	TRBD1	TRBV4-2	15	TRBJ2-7	TGTGCCAGCAGCCAAGGACAGGGCCCCCCCTACGAGCAGTACTTC	CASSQGQGPPYEQYF
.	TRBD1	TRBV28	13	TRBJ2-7	TGTGCCAGCAGTTGGGGACAGGGAGATCTGCAGTACTTC	CASSWGQGDLQYF
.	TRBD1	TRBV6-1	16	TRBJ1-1	TGTGCCAGCAGTGTAGATTTAGGGACAGCGAACACTGAAGCTTTCTTT	CASSVDLGTANTEAFF
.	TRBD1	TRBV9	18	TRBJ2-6	TGTGCCAGCAGCGTACCCGGGACAGGGGGGTCTGGGGCCAACGTCCTGACTTTC	CASSVPGTGGSGANVLTF
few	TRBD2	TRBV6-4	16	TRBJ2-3	TGTGCCAGCAGTGAACTAGCGGACTATAGCACAGATACGCAGTATTTT	CASSELADYSTDTQYF
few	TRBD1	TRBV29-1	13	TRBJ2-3	TGCAGCGTTGAAGTAGGGACAGCAGATACGCAGTATTTT	CSVEVGTADTQYF
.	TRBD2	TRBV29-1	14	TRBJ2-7	TGTAGCGTGGAGGGCGGGGGACCTCCCTACGAGCAGTACTTC	CSVEGGGPPYEQYF
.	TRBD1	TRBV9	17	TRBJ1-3	TGTGCCAGCAGCGGCGGGACAGGGGGCAATGCTGGAAACACCATATATTTT	CASSGGTGGNAGNTIYF
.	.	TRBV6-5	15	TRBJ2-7	TGTGCCAGCAGTTACTCGAATCCGGGGAATTACGAGCAGTACTTC	CASSYSNPGNYEQYF
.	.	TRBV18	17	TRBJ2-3	TGTGCCAGCTCACCACTGCCGGACACGGGGGACCCAGATACGCAGTATTTT	CASSPLPDTGDPDTQYF
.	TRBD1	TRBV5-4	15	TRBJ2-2	TGTGCCAGCACACACCCCGACAGGGGGCCCGGGGAGCTGTTTTTT	CASTHPDRGPGELFF
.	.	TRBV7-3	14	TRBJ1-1	TGTGCCAGCAGCTACTCTGGGGGGGCGGGTGAAGCTTTCTTT	CASSYSGGAGEAFF
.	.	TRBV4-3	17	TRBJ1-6	TGCGCCAGCAGCCCGCTGCTTGGGCAGGGAGGCAATTCACCCCTCCACTTT	CASSPLLGQGGNSPLHF
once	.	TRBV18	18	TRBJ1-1	TGTGCCAGCTCCCACGGGGGAAGAAGCCGGGGGGTGGACACTGAAGCTTTCTTT	CASSHGGRSRGVDTEAFF
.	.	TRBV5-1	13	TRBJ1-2	TGCGCCAGCAGCTTGGGGGGCAACTATGGCTACACCTTC	CASSLGGNYGYTF
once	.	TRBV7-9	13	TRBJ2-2	TGTGCCAGCAGCGCGACAGGTCCCGGGGAGCTGTTTTTT	CASSATGPGELFF
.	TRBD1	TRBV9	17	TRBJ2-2	TGTGCCAGCAGCGTGGGACAGGGAGCGTATAACACCGGGGAGCTGTTTTTT	CASSVGQGAYNTGELFF
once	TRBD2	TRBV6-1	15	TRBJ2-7	TGTGCCAGCAGTGAGAATGCGGGGGGGCTCGGCGAGCAGTACTTC	CASSENAGGLGEQYF
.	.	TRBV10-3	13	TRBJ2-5	TGTGCCTCCAGGTCCCCGGGGGAAGAGACCCAGTACTTC	CASRSPGEETQYF
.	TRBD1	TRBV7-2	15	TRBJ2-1	TGTGCCAGCAGCTTACCGGGACAGGGGAGGAATGAGCAGTTCTTC	CASSLPGQGRNEQFF
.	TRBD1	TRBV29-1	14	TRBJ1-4	TGCAGCGTTGGGACGACAGGGCGTAATGAAAAACTGTTTTTT	CSVGTTGRNEKLFF
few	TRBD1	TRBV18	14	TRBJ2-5	TGTGCCAGCTCACCGACAGGGTTTGGGGAGACCCAGTACTTC	CASSPTGFGETQYF
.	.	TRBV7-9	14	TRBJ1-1	TGTGCCAGCAGCCATGCTAACAGGAACACTGAAGCTTTCTTT	CASSHANRNTEAFF
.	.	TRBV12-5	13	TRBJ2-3	TGTGCTAGTGGTTTGTCGGGCACAGATACGCAGTATTTT	CASGLSGTDTQYF
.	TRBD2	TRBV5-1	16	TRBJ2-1	TGCGCCAGCAGCTTGGGTTTTAGCGGGGCCTACAATGAGCAGTTCTTC	CASSLGFSGAYNEQFF
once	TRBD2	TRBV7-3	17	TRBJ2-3	TGTGCCAGCAGCTTCGCCCGCGGCGGGGGTCCAACAGATACGCAGTATTTT	CASSFARGGGPTDTQYF
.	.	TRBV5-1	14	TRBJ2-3	TGCGCCAGCAGCCCTGGCTCCCACCCAGATACGCAGTATTTT	CASSPGSHPDTQYF
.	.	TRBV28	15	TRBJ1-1	TGTGCCAGCAGCGCCCATAGTCTCACGAACACTGAAGCTTTCTTT	CASSAHSLTNTEAFF
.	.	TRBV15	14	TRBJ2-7	TGTGCCACCAGCAGAAGACAGAACTCCTACGAGCAGTACTTC	CATSRRQNSYEQYF
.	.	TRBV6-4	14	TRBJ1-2	TGTGCCAGCAGTGACTCGAGACTGGGAGACGGCTACACCTTC	CASSDSRLGDGYTF
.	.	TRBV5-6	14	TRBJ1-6	TGTGCCAGCAGCTTGGCACAGGCTGGTTCACCCCTCCACTTT	CASSLAQAGSPLHF
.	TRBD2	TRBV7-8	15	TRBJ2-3	TGTGCCAGCAGCCCCGGGACTAGCGGGGGGGATACGCAGTATTTT	CASSPGTSGGDTQYF
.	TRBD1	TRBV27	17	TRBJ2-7	TGTGCCAGCAGTTTCATAGGGACAGCCCCCGGTTCCCACGAGCAGTACTTC	CASSFIGTAPGSHEQYF
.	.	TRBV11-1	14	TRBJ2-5	TGTGCCAGCAGCTTAGAAGCCTCCCAAGAGACCCAGTACTTC	CASSLEASQETQYF
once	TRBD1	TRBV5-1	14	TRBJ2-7	TGCGCCAGCAGCAACCCACAGGGGTCCTACGAGCAGTACTTC	CASSNPQGSYEQYF
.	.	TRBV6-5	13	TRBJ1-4	TGTGCCAGCAAGGAGGGTCCAAGAGAAAAACTGTTTTTT	CASKEGPREKLFF
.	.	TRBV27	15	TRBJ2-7	TGTGCCAGCAGTCCCTCCGGGGGGCGAGGCTACGAGCAGTACTTC	CASSPSGGRGYEQYF
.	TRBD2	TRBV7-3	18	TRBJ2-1	TGTGCCAGCAGCTTAACTCCTCAAGCGGGGGGGACCTACAATGAGCAGTTCTTC	CASSLTPQAGGTYNEQFF
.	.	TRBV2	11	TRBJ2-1	TGTGCCAGCAGTGAATATAATGAGCAGTTCTTC	CASSEYNEQFF
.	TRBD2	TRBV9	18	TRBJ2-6	TGTGCCAGCAGCGTAGCTAGCGGGGGACTCTCTGGGGCCAACGTCCTGACTTTC	CASSVASGGLSGANVLTF
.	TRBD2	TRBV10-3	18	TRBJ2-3	TGTGCCATCAGTGAGTCGCTTTTAGCCGGGGGGGCCGGAGATACGCAGTATTTT	CAISESLLAGGAGDTQYF